The 20 T cell receptor beta chains below were found in one sample sequenced in a study of cytotoxic CD8 clonotypes in ibrutinib-treated CLL. TCRdb's table, derived via immunoSEQ multiplex PCR, lists solely in-frame clones and lacks some. The profile covers tens of thousands of clones, with 65% to 70% appearing a single time and 20% to 25% taken by the ten largest. The material sequenced was PBMCs, taken after 24 months of ibrutinib treatment. The receptors here all came from a human donor with chronic lymphocytic leukemia.

The table lists this clone with a few counts. The chain carries TRBV27 and TRBJ1-2; 7 nucleotides agree with TRBD1. Losses at the gene ends were 6 bases for V and 8 bases for J; bases not matched to a gene: 15. The CDR3 contains 15 residues. Per the germline V gene, CDR1 is MNHEY and CDR2 is SMNVEV (reference sequence). CDR3 DNA sequence: TGTGCCAGCAGCAGAGGGGGAGGGGGCGTGTGGGGCTACACCTTC. This gives the protein CASSRGGGGVWGYTF.

The chain uses TRBV11-2 and TRBJ1-5, with D maybe TRBD1 (5 bases). This CDR3 spans 15 amino acids. V was cut by 4 bases and J by 0 bases, with 10 bases left in between. CDR1 is SGHAT, CDR2 FQNNGV, per germline. The DNA for the CDR3 is TGTGCCAGCAGCTCACAGGCTGGTAGCAATCAGCCCCAGCATTTT. Amino acid sequence: CASSSQAGSNQPQHF.

The V gene is TRBV6-5, the J gene TRBJ2-7; TRBD1 matches 9 bases. The CDR3 length is 14 residues. Germline V gives CDR1 MNHEY, CDR2 SVGAGI. V shed 5 bases, J shed 6 bases, and the junction held 8 bases outside the gene matches. In DNA form, the CDR3 reads TGTGCCAGCAGTAGGGGACAGGGCGGGGGCGAGCAGTACTTC. Residues: CASSRGQGGGEQYF.

DNA for the CDR3: TGTGCCAGCAGCGTAGCTTCATTCGGAGGGGCTAGCGGGAAATACAATGAGCAGTTCTTC. Encoded protein: CASSVASFGGASGKYNEQFF. V and J are TRBV9 and TRBJ2-1; 9 bases match TRBD2. The CDR3 covers 20 residues. Germline V gene data show CDR1 as SGDLS and CDR2 as YYNGEE. The V and J ends lost 0 bases and 4 bases, in that order; junction bases with no gene match: 17. Full variable domain (outside the CDR3, taken from reference TRBV9 and TRBJ2-1): DSGVTQTPKHLITATGQRVTLRCSPRSGDLSVYWYQQSLDQGLQFLIQYYNGEERAKGNILERFSAQQFPDLHSELNLSSLELGDSALYFCASSVASFGGASGKYNEQFFGPGTRLTVL.

V and J are TRBV6-1 and TRBJ2-7, with 12 bases identical to TRBD1. V was pared by 7 bases and J by 7 bases, with 11 bases of the junction left unmatched. CDR1 and CDR2 from the germline V gene are MNHNS and SASEGT. CDR3 length: 15 amino acids. CDR3 region: CASTPLGQGAGEQYF. The CDR3 DNA sequence: TGTGCCAGCACACCTCTGGGACAGGGGGCAGGAGAGCAGTACTTC.

The chain has TRBV11-1 and TRBJ1-6; TRBD1 aligns across 7 bases. There are 14 residues in the CDR3. The germline V gene encodes CDR1 SGHAT and CDR2 FQDESV (reference sequence). The junction had 5 bases not matched to a gene; V was cut back by 5 bases and J by 7 bases. The CDR3 loop reads CASSPRGRNSPLHF. The CDR3 nucleotides read TGTGCCAGCAGCCCCAGGGGGAGGAATTCACCCCTCCACTTT.

The chain uses TRBV7-2 and TRBJ2-3; D remains unclear. CDR1 and CDR2 from the germline V gene are SGHTA and FQGNSA. Deletions cut 4 bases from V and 1 base from J, with 9 bases between. This CDR3 contains 14 residues. The CDR3 DNA sequence: TGTGCCAGCAGCTATAGTTGGGGCACAGATACGCAGTATTTT. Its protein is CASSYSWGTDTQYF.

The genes are TRBV27 and TRBJ1-2, with unresolved D. Deletions cut 5 bases from V and 5 bases from J, with 18 bases between. The germline CDR1 and CDR2 sequences are MNHEY and SMNVEV (reference sequence). CDR3 length: 15 residues. CDR3 sequence: CASSPGEALPYGYTF. The CDR3 bases are TGTGCCAGCAGTCCCGGAGAGGCTCTGCCTTATGGCTACACCTTC.

This chain connects TRBV19 to TRBJ2-7; a weak D match, TRBD2 (5 bases). With 5 bases removed from V and 5 bases from J, the gap between germline ends came to 13 bases. The V gene's germline CDR1 is LNHDA and CDR2 SQIVND (reference sequence). The CDR3 is 13 residues long. CDR3 in amino acids: CASSPGLRNEQYF. CDR3 in DNA: TGTGCCAGTAGTCCAGGACTCCGGAACGAGCAGTACTTC.

The chain joins TRBV15 to TRBJ2-7, with D possibly TRBD1 on 6 matching bases. V was pared by 4 bases and J by 2 bases, with 12 bases between. This CDR3 has 14 amino acids. The germline V gene has CDR1 LNHNV and CDR2 YYDKDF (reference sequence). CDR3 sequence (DNA): TGTGCCACCAGCACTCGGGACACTGCCTACGAGCAGTACTTC. It translates to CATSTRDTAYEQYF.

To note about this clone: Compared with germline, one end of the junction differs, possibly owing to a read error. V usage is TRBV7-7 and J usage is TRBJ2-5; D uncertain. Germline V lookup: CDR1 SSHAT, CDR2 FNYEAQ (reference sequence). There are 14 residues in the CDR3. CDR3 residues: CASSLGSAPETQYF. The DNA of the CDR3 is TGTGCTAGCAGCTTAGGGTCAGCTCCCGAGACCCAGTACTTC.

This chain uses TRBV7-9 with TRBJ1-3; a weak D match, TRBD1 (5 bases). Germline loops: CDR1 SEHNR, CDR2 FQNEAQ (reference sequence). V gave up 8 bases and J gave up 2 bases, with 22 bases separating them. This CDR3 comprises 17 residues. The CDR3 bases are TGTGCCAGCCGGTTGGGCGGGACTTGGAGGACTGGAAACACCATATATTTT. It specifies CASRLGGTWRTGNTIYF.

This clone has at least ten counts. The rearrangement links TRBV19 to TRBJ1-2; D call uncertain. CDR1 is LNHDA and CDR2 is SQIVND in the germline V gene (reference sequence). The CDR3 consists of 11 residues. V dropped 7 bases and J dropped 2 bases, with 5 bases sitting between them. The CDR3 DNA follows: TGTGCCAGTAAACAAAACTATGGCTACACCTTC. Protein product: CASKQNYGYTF.

The rearrangement joins TRBV5-1 to TRBJ2-7; 10 bases line up with TRBD1. The CDR3 has 16 amino acids. Germline loops: CDR1 SGHRS, CDR2 YFSETQ. With V trimmed by 0 bases and J by 3 bases, 6 bases remained unmatched. CDR3 sequence (DNA): TGCGCCAGCAGCTTGGAGGGACAGGGGAGGGACTACGAGCAGTACTTC. Amino acids: CASSLEGQGRDYEQYF.

As DNA, the CDR3 is TGTGCCAGCAGCATTGGACAGGGGGGCAGCTATGGCTACACCTTC. Amino acids: CASSIGQGGSYGYTF. The chain uses TRBV7-3 and TRBJ1-2; the match to TRBD1 covers 10 bases. The CDR3 consists of 15 residues. Germline CDR1 is SGHTA and CDR2 is FQGTGA. V lost 5 bases, J lost 4 bases, and 7 bases stayed unmatched.

The gene calls are TRBV30 and TRBJ2-5; tentative D call: TRBD1 (5 bases). The CDR3 totals 14 residues. CDR1 and CDR2 (germline): GTSNPN, SVGIG (reference sequence). The V end was cut by 2 bases, the J end by 5 bases, with 15 bases between. CDR3 loop: CAWSRRADRETQYF. As DNA, the CDR3 is TGTGCCTGGAGTCGCAGGGCGGATAGGGAGACCCAGTACTTC.

This chain uses TRBV18 with TRBJ1-1; D not certain. Trimming cost V 1 base and J 0 bases, with 9 bases left between them. CDR1 and CDR2 from the germline V gene are KGHSH and LQKENI. This CDR3 has 15 amino acids. CDR3 in DNA: TGTGCCAGCTCACCACTCGGCCGGATGAACACTGAAGCTTTCTTT. Translation: CASSPLGRMNTEAFF.

The table lists this clone with a few counts. This chain connects TRBV4-2 to TRBJ1-2, with a possible D match to TRBD1 (6 bases). Germline values: CDR1 LGHNA, CDR2 YNFKEQ. With 0 bases removed from V and 4 bases from J, the gap between germline ends came to 18 bases. This CDR3 is 17 amino acids long. The CDR3 DNA sequence: TGTGCCAGCAGCCAAGATCAGGGGCCGTTTGGTGGCTATGGCTACACCTTC. Translation: CASSQDQGPFGGYGYTF.

This clone was seen only once. The chain links TRBV2 to TRBJ2-3, with D tentatively TRBD2 (6 bases). This CDR3 contains 13 residues. Trimming stripped 4 bases from V and 2 bases from J, with 7 bases between. From germline, CDR1 is SNHLY and CDR2 FYNNEI. The CDR3 nucleotides are TGTGCCAGCAGTGTGGACTACACAGATACGCAGTATTTT. Its translation: CASSVDYTDTQYF.

The chain has TRBV1 and TRBJ2-1; the table's D call of TRBD2 was not tested on the DNA. TRBV1 counts as a pseudogene. This CDR3 region has 17 residues. CDR3 coding DNA: TGCACCAGCAGCCAAGCGCGAGCTCATAGCTCCTACAATGAGCAGTTCTTC. Its translation is CTSSQARAHSSYNEQFF.